This T cell receptor (beta chain) was captured in a study of shared clonotypes between healthy human individuals. V was clipped by 7 bases and J by 6 bases, with 19 bases between them. The germline V gene has CDR1 MNHEY and CDR2 SMNVEV (reference sequence). CDR3 length: 14 residues. Naive CD8 cells were CD45RO-negative, positively selected for CCR7, excluding terminally differentiated effector memory CD45RA+ cells. Sequenced by immunoSEQ multiplex PCR; TCRdb stores in-frame clones only, minus some. The table lists millions of clones, around 96% of them singletons. What was sequenced was naive CD8+ T cells sorted from blood. The chain is built from TRBV27 and TRBJ2-7; possible D gene TRBD1, 8 bases. This sequence originates from a man between 18 and 29 years old in good health. This CDR3 is CASTPGGTGGEQYF. Here the CDR3 DNA reads TGTGCCAGCACTCCCGGGGGGACAGGTGGCGAGCAGTACTTC.